The 17 T cell receptor beta chains below come from one sample, sequenced in a study of T cells expressing NK-cell markers. TCRdb re-called the 5' RACE reads and shows each CDR3 protein once, DNA omitted. The sample data list about 380,000 distinct CDR3 sequences. Sequencing was performed on blood T cells: a sorted CD56 or NKG2C T cell subset, CD4+ or CD8+ T cells, or bulk PBMC T cells (not recorded which). These receptors all stem from a man aged 18 to 70 in good health.

This chain's CDR3 is CATSRELPRRASGELFF. The chain couples TRBV15 to TRBJ2-2; TCRdb indicates TRBD2, and absent DNA this call remains unverified. CDR3 length: 17 amino acids. Germline V lookup: CDR1 LNHNV, CDR2 YYDKDF (reference sequence). Based on the CDR3 plus reference TRBV15 and TRBJ2-2, the full variable domain is DAMVIQNPRYQVTQFGKPVTLSCSQTLNHNVMYWYQQKSSQAPKLLFHYYDKDFNNEADTPDNFQSRRPNTSFCFLDIRSPGLGDTAMYLCATSRELPRRASGELFFGEGSRLTVL.

The chain couples TRBV6-2 or TRBV6-3 to TRBJ2-1; the TCRdb D gene call, TRBD1, has no DNA to confirm it. There are 15 residues in the CDR3. CDR1 and CDR2 (germline): MNHEY, SVGEGT. CDR3 loop: CASSRRGGLIYEQFF.

CDR3: CASSLSQGADTQYF. The rearrangement uses TRBV5-1 and TRBJ2-3; TCRdb's D call of TRBD1 is untestable without DNA. In germline, CDR1 is SGHRS, CDR2 YFSETQ. The CDR3 extends over 14 amino acids.

J is TRBJ1-6 and V is TRBV6-1. Germline CDR1 MNHNS, CDR2 SASEGT. This CDR3 has 14 residues. CDR3 sequence reads: CASVRSSYNSPLHF.

The chain has TRBV12-3 or TRBV12-4 and TRBJ1-3. The CDR3 loop spans 15 amino acids. CDR3 residues: CASRIRMDSGNTIYF.

The rearrangement joins TRBV27 to TRBJ1-4. The CDR3 length is 13 residues. CDR1 is MNHEY and CDR2 is SMNVEV in the germline V gene (reference sequence). CDR3 in amino acids: CASSRQVAEKLFF.

The genes are TRBV7-8 and TRBJ1-1. The CDR3 is made up of 13 amino acids. CDR1 is SGHVS, CDR2 FQNEAQ, per germline. The chain's CDR3 is CASSYSLAGEAFF.

V is TRBV7-8 and J is TRBJ2-5; TCRdb indicates TRBD2, and absent DNA this call remains unverified. CDR3 length: 14 residues. Germline-derived CDR1 and CDR2 are SGHVS and FQNEAQ. The CDR3 loop reads CASSFGGVLETQYF.

V usage is TRBV6-2 or TRBV6-3 and J usage is TRBJ2-1; lacking DNA, the TRBD1 call made by TCRdb goes unchecked. The CDR3 totals 16 residues. Germline values: CDR1 MNHEY, CDR2 SVGEGT. The CDR3 loop is CASSSLRDRSYNEQFF.

The chain links TRBV6-4 to TRBJ2-2; TCRdb picks TRBD1, but there is no DNA to check that call. CDR3 length: 18 residues. Germline assignment: CDR1 MRHNA and CDR2 SNTAGT. CDR3 sequence reads: CASSKQWAQGGSTGELFF.

The chain has TRBV2 and TRBJ2-3; the TRBD1 assignment by TCRdb is unverifiable without DNA. This CDR3 has 15 amino acids. CDR1 is SNHLY, CDR2 FYNNEI, per germline. CDR3 protein: CASSAGQTYTDTQYF.

J is TRBJ1-1 and V is TRBV4-1. Looked up from germline, CDR1 is MGHRA and CDR2 is YSYEKL. This CDR3 region has 14 residues. CDR3 in amino acids: CASSRTPRGTEAFF.

The chain employs TRBV12-3 or TRBV12-4 and TRBJ2-2; TCRdb indicates TRBD1, and absent DNA this call remains unverified. This CDR3 has 14 residues. The CDR3 spells CASSPRVTDGELFF.

The chain couples TRBV29-1 to TRBJ2-2. The germline V gene has CDR1 SQVTM and CDR2 ANQGSEA. The CDR3 is made up of 15 amino acids. CDR3 amino acids: CSVEGLAENTGELFF.

V and J are TRBV4-1 and TRBJ2-7; TCRdb reports TRBD2, a call that lacks DNA to check it against. The CDR3 covers 15 residues. Germline-derived CDR1 and CDR2 are MGHRA and YSYEKL. This chain's CDR3 is CASSHLGLAVYEQYF.

The chain combines TRBV5-1 with TRBJ2-7. The CDR3 is 15 amino acids. The germline gives CDR1 SGHRS, CDR2 YFSETQ. CDR3: CASSHTTPSVNEQYF.

The chain carries TRBV20-1 and TRBJ2-1. Germline-derived CDR1 and CDR2 are DFQATT and SNEGSKA (reference sequence). The CDR3 runs 15 residues. The CDR3 loop reads CSARVWGSSYNEQFF.